A selection of T cell receptor beta chains follows, all from one sample in a study of cytomegalovirus exposure and HLA in healthy donors. Libraries were prepared by immunoSEQ multiplex PCR; TCRdb keeps only in-frame clonotypes and omits some of them. The sample holds about 160,000 clones, approximately 77% seen once. The sample consisted of PBMCs. These receptors were obtained from a middle-aged man in good health and CMV-seropositive. Each CDR3 is given with its conserved first and last residue. D genes are given only for firm matches. Expanded clones get a size class; other rows say once, few or many, or leave the size out.

D gene,J gene,clone size,V gene,CDR3 DNA,CDR3 protein
TRBD2,TRBJ2-1,.,TRBV25-1,TGTGCCACCGGAACGGCAACTAGCGGGGGGCCGGTAAATGAGCAGTTCTTC,CATGTATSGGPVNEQFF
.,TRBJ1-4,.,TRBV27,TGTGCCAGCAGTTTACCACGTATGGGCAGGGGTGTTGAAAAACTGTTTTTT,CASSLPRMGRGVEKLFF
.,TRBJ1-1,.,TRBV5-1,TGCGCCAGCAGCTCAGGGGAAACTGAAGCTTTCTTT,CASSSGETEAFF
TRBD1,TRBJ1-4,.,TRBV19,TGTGCCAGTAGTAAAGACAGGGGTGAAAAACTGTTTTTT,CASSKDRGEKLFF
.,TRBJ2-7,.,TRBV6-6,TGTGCCAGCAGTTCCAGCGGAGGGCGATTCTACGAGCAGTACTTC,CASSSSGGRFYEQYF
.,TRBJ1-3,.,TRBV6-5,TGTGCCAGCAGTTACTCGTTCAGGGTTTCTGGAAACACCATATATTTT,CASSYSFRVSGNTIYF
.,TRBJ1-5,.,TRBV7-2,TGTGCCAGCAGCTTAAATAGGGGGAAGCCCCAGCATTTT,CASSLNRGKPQHF
TRBD1,TRBJ2-3,.,TRBV25-1,TGTGCCAGCAGTGACCCACAGGGGAAGGCAGATACGCAGTATTTT,CASSDPQGKADTQYF
.,TRBJ2-7,.,TRBV28,TGTGCCAGCCCCAGGACACACAACTACCGCGGGCAGTACTTC,CASPRTHNYRGQYF
TRBD2,TRBJ2-3,.,TRBV6-5,TGTGCCGCCAGAGACGGGACTAAACTCTGGGGGACGCAGTATTTT,CAARDGTKLWGTQYF
TRBD1,TRBJ2-5,.,TRBV29-1,TGCAGCGGCGGACAGGGGAGATTGGATGAGACCCAGTACTTC,CSGGQGRLDETQYF
.,TRBJ2-3,.,TRBV11-1,TGTGCCAGCAGCTTAAACAGGGCAGGGACAGATACGCAGTATTTT,CASSLNRAGTDTQYF
.,TRBJ2-5,.,TRBV9,TGTGCCAGCAGCGTAATTACGGAAGAGACCCAGTACTTC,CASSVITEETQYF
.,TRBJ2-3,.,TRBV6-6,TGTGCCAGCAGTTATCGGGCAGATACGCAGTATTTT,CASSYRADTQYF
TRBD2,TRBJ2-2,once,TRBV7-9,TGTGCCAGCAGCGAGAGGGGTAGCGGGGGATACACCGGGGAGCTGTTTTTT,CASSERGSGGYTGELFF
TRBD1,TRBJ1-5,.,TRBV6-4,TGTGCCAGCAGTCTTGACAGGGTTCGTCAGCCCCAGCATTTT,CASSLDRVRQPQHF
TRBD2,TRBJ2-3,.,TRBV30,TGTGCCTGGAGTGGTTTCGATTGCGGGGGGGGGCAAGATACGCAGTATTTT,CAWSGFDCGGGQDTQYF
.,TRBJ2-7,.,TRBV19,TGTGCCAGCAAAAAGGACAGGGAGGGCTACGAGCAGTACTTC,CASKKDREGYEQYF
TRBD1,TRBJ1-6,few,TRBV5-1,TGCGCCAGCAGCCGGGACAGGGCCGGGGGGAATTCACCCCTCCACTTT,CASSRDRAGGNSPLHF